These 29 T cell receptor beta chains share one sample of origin, sequenced in a study of graft-versus-host responses after intestinal transplantation. Antigens for these TCRs are unknown. The method was immunoSEQ multiplex PCR; TCRdb's version includes in-frame clones alone and lacks a portion of them. The sample shows 120,000 or so clones, about 94% of them seen only once. Sequencing was performed on unstimulated CD8+ T cells sorted from spleen or lymph node cells, taken before intestinal transplant. The receptors were sampled from a human donor who received an intestinal transplant.

This clone has only a few counts. The chain has TRBV19 and TRBJ2-7; D is ambiguous. The CDR3 contains 12 residues. Trimming cost V 6 bases and J 5 bases, with 11 bases left between them. Germline V CDR1 and CDR2: LNHDA, SQIVND (reference sequence). The CDR3 loop is CASSMMGNEQYF. The CDR3, as DNA: TGTGCCAGTAGCATGATGGGGAACGAGCAGTACTTC. The full variable domain, completed using reference TRBV19 and TRBJ2-7, is DGGITQSPKYLFRKEGQNVTLSCEQNLNHDAMYWYRQDPGQGLRLIYYSQIVNDFQKGDIAEGYSVSREKKESFPLTVTSAQKNPTAFYLCASSMMGNEQYFGPGTRLTVT.

The rearrangement uses TRBV19 and TRBJ2-7; TRBD2 is a possible D gene (5 bases). Trimming left V 3 bases short and J 0 bases short, with 9 bases between. Germline CDR1 is LNHDA and CDR2 is SQIVND (reference sequence). This CDR3 has 14 residues. CDR3 sequence: CASSIGVSSYEQYF. Written as DNA, the CDR3 is TGTGCCAGTAGTATCGGGGTGAGCTCCTACGAGCAGTACTTC.

The chain recombines TRBV11-2 with TRBJ1-5, with D uncertain. In germline, CDR1 is SGHAT, CDR2 FQNNGV. Trimming took 1 base from V and 6 from J, leaving 7 bases between them. The length of the CDR3 is 13 residues. The CDR3 sequence is CASSLGAGQPQHF. CDR3 DNA sequence: TGTGCCAGCAGCTTAGGAGCAGGTCAGCCCCAGCATTTT. Together with reference TRBV11-2 and TRBJ1-5, the CDR3 gives the full variable domain: EAGVAQSPRYKIIEKRQSVAFWCNPISGHATLYWYQQILGQGPKLLIQFQNNGVVDDSQLPKDRFSAERLKGVDSTLKIQPAKLEDSAVYLCASSLGAGQPQHFGDGTRLSIL.

The CDR3 coding sequence is TGTGCCAGCAGGGAAGGACTATATAGCAATCAGCCCCAGCATTTT. It encodes CASREGLYSNQPQHF. This chain joins TRBV7-2 and TRBJ1-5; D is undetermined. V lost 6 bases, J lost 0 bases, and 12 bases lay in between. Germline CDR1 is SGHTA and CDR2 is FQGNSA. The CDR3 length is 15 residues.

The V and J genes are TRBV9 and TRBJ2-3, with 8 positions matching TRBD1. Losses at the gene ends were 4 bases for V and 4 bases for J; bases not matched to a gene: 8. There are 15 residues in the CDR3. Germline CDR1 SGDLS, CDR2 YYNGEE. The CDR3 spells CASSRQGRKSDTQYF. The CDR3, as DNA: TGTGCCAGCAGCAGACAGGGGCGAAAGTCAGATACGCAGTATTTT.

V and J are TRBV19 and TRBJ2-5; tentatively, D is TRBD1 or TRBD2 (5 bases each). CDR1 is LNHDA, CDR2 SQIVND, per germline (reference sequence). This CDR3 is 15 amino acids long. The V and J ends lost 0 bases and 9 bases respectively, with 17 bases between them. The CDR3 nucleotides read TGTGCCAGTAGTATAGATCTGGGGCTCTACGGGGCCCAGTACTTC. It translates to CASSIDLGLYGAQYF.

The J gene is TRBJ2-1, the V gene TRBV30; TRBD2 is a possible D gene (6 bases). Germline V gene sequence: CDR1 GTSNPN, CDR2 SVGIG (reference sequence). With 1 base removed from V and 0 bases from J, the gap between germline ends came to 10 bases. This CDR3 contains 15 residues. Here the CDR3 DNA reads TGTGCCTGGAGTGAGGACTACTACTCCTACAATGAGCAGTTCTTC. Translating gives CAWSEDYYSYNEQFF.

Only one count was recorded for this clone. This chain links TRBV13 with TRBJ2-7, with D maybe TRBD2 (8 bases). Germline CDR1 and CDR2: PRHDT and FYEKMQ (reference sequence). V dropped 4 bases and J dropped 0 bases, with 19 bases sitting between them. The CDR3 has 17 residues. The chain's CDR3 is CASSSRGGQKPSYEQYF. CDR3 nucleotide sequence: TGTGCCAGCAGCTCACGGGGGGGACAGAAGCCCTCCTACGAGCAGTACTTC.

The CDR3 DNA reads as TGTGCCAGCAGTTGGGGCGGGAGGGGCAATGAGCAGTTCTTC. Translated: CASSWGGRGNEQFF. The chain joins TRBV5-6 to TRBJ2-1; 9 bases line up with TRBD2. V lost 5 bases to trimming and J lost 6 bases; unmatched junction nucleotides: 6. The CDR3 is 14 residues long. Germline V gives CDR1 SGHDT, CDR2 YYEEEE. Looking up the rest from reference TRBV5-6 and TRBJ2-1 gives the full variable domain: DAGVTQSPTHLIKTRGQQVTLRCSPKSGHDTVSWYQQALGQGPQFIFQYYEEEERQRGNFPDRFSGHQFPNYSSELNVNALLLGDSALYLCASSWGGRGNEQFFGPGTRLTVL.

The V and J genes are TRBV4-1 and TRBJ1-2; TRBD1 is a possible D gene (5 bases). Deletions cut 0 bases from V and 1 base from J, with 9 bases between. Per germline, CDR1 MGHRA and CDR2 YSYEKL. This CDR3 is built from 15 residues. CDR3 nucleotides: TGCGCCAGCAGCCAAGAGGGGACTATTAACTATGGCTACACCTTC. It translates to CASSQEGTINYGYTF.

The V call is TRBV7-6, the J call TRBJ2-3; TRBD2 matches at 15 bases. J was trimmed by 3 bases and V by 4 bases; bases with no gene match: 5. Germline V lookup: CDR1 SGHVS, CDR2 FNYEAQ. CDR3 length equals 17 residues. The CDR3 here is CASSSGLAGGLTDTQYF. In DNA form, the CDR3 reads TGTGCCAGCAGCTCTGGACTAGCGGGAGGGTTGACAGATACGCAGTATTTT. The full variable domain, its missing parts supplied by reference TRBV7-6 and TRBJ2-3, is GAGVSQSPRYKVTKRGQDVALRCDPISGHVSLYWYRQALGQGPEFLTYFNYEAQQDKSGLPNDRFSAERPEGSISTLTIQRTEQRDSAMYRCASSSGLAGGLTDTQYFGPGTRLTVL.

This sequence joins TRBV6-5 and TRBJ2-5; 7 positions match TRBD2. From germline, CDR1 is MNHEY and CDR2 SVGAGI. This CDR3 region has 14 residues. Trimming removed 4 bases from V and 5 bases from J; junction bases left unmatched: 7. The CDR3 spells CASSFSSGTETQYF. The DNA for the CDR3 is TGTGCCAGCAGTTTCTCAAGCGGGACGGAGACCCAGTACTTC.

The rearrangement joins TRBV9 to TRBJ2-1, with TRBD2 identical over 16 bases. After removal of 4 bases from V and 2 bases from J, the junction contained 3 bases not matched to a gene. The CDR3 is 17 amino acids. Germline values: CDR1 SGDLS, CDR2 YYNGEE. This chain's CDR3 is CASSSGTSGRAYNEQFF. CDR3 in DNA: TGTGCCAGCAGCTCAGGGACTAGCGGGAGGGCCTACAATGAGCAGTTCTTC.

The chain joins TRBV5-1 to TRBJ2-1, with 9 bases that match TRBD1. The CDR3 contains 15 residues. The J segment lost 8 bases and the V segment lost 0 bases, leaving 6 bases of the junction unmatched. CDR1 and CDR2 from the germline V gene are SGHRS and YFSETQ. DNA for the CDR3: TGCGCCAGCAGCTTGGAGGACACAGGGGGCGATGAGCAGTTCTTC. Its protein product is CASSLEDTGGDEQFF. Looking up the rest from reference TRBV5-1 and TRBJ2-1 gives the full variable domain: KAGVTQTPRYLIKTRGQQVTLSCSPISGHRSVSWYQQTPGQGLQFLFEYFSETQRNKGNFPGRFSGRQFSNSRSEMNVSTLELGDSALYLCASSLEDTGGDEQFFGPGTRLTVL.

The chain links TRBV19 to TRBJ2-7; D assignment may be TRBD1 or TRBD2 (6 bases each). The CDR3 loop spans 13 amino acids. CDR1 and CDR2 from the germline V gene are LNHDA and SQIVND (reference sequence). Trimming removed 3 bases at V and 5 bases at J, with 11 bases between. DNA of the CDR3: TGTGCCAGTAGTATTCCGGGGGCCAACGAGCAGTACTTC. Protein: CASSIPGANEQYF.

This clone came up once. The chain joins TRBV30 to TRBJ1-5; no firm D call. This CDR3 has 14 amino acids. Looked up from germline, CDR1 is GTSNPN and CDR2 is SVGIG (reference sequence). The ends were cut back, 7 bases at V and 4 bases at J, with 17 bases in the middle. CDR3 DNA: TGTGCCTTCGCGCTGAGCGCGGGGAATCAGCCCCAGCATTTT. It specifies CAFALSAGNQPQHF.

The chain has TRBV2 and TRBJ2-2; 10 bases align to TRBD2. This CDR3 spans 16 amino acids. CDR1 is SNHLY, CDR2 FYNNEI, per germline. After removal of 4 bases from V and 7 bases from J, the junction contained 9 bases not matched to a gene. The CDR3 protein is CASSVVASGSFGELFF. CDR3 bases: TGTGCCAGCAGTGTAGTCGCTAGCGGGAGCTTCGGGGAGCTGTTTTTT.

V gene TRBV29-1 combines with J gene TRBJ1-1; D not resolved. The germline gives CDR1 SQVTM, CDR2 ANQGSEA. The length of the CDR3 is 12 residues. Deletions cut 7 bases from V and 0 bases from J, with 9 bases between. The chain's CDR3 is CSALGMNTEAFF. The CDR3 nucleotides are TGCAGCGCCCTCGGGATGAACACTGAAGCTTTCTTT.

V is TRBV19 and J is TRBJ1-5, with D maybe TRBD1 (5 bases). Germline V gene lookup returns CDR1 LNHDA and CDR2 SQIVND (reference sequence). V dropped 1 base and J dropped 5 bases, with 9 bases sitting between them. The CDR3 is 14 amino acids. CDR3 DNA: TGTGCCAGTAGTATAGGGGACGGCTATCAGCCCCAGCATTTT. Its protein is CASSIGDGYQPQHF.

V is TRBV7-3 and J is TRBJ2-1, with TRBD1 as a possible D gene (5 bases). Germline lookup yields CDR1 SGHTA and CDR2 FQGTGA. Deletions cut 6 bases from V and 2 bases from J, with 17 bases between. This CDR3 comprises 16 residues. CDR3 sequence (DNA): TGTGCCAGCAGTTCAAAAGGGGCTCCACCCTACAATGAGCAGTTCTTC. Translating it yields CASSSKGAPPYNEQFF.

The chain combines TRBV5-6 with TRBJ2-4; 10 bases line up with TRBD2. V shed 4 bases and J 3 bases; nucleotides not matched to a gene: 10. The CDR3 extends over 17 amino acids. Per the germline V gene, CDR1 is SGHDT and CDR2 is YYEEEE. The CDR3, as DNA: TGTGCCAGCAGCACCATTGGACTAGCGGACTACAAAAACATTCAGTACTTC. Its protein is CASSTIGLADYKNIQYF.

This rearrangement joins TRBV30 to TRBJ2-5, with D unresolved. The J call is doubtful: the DNA matches TRBJ2-7 better. The CDR3 is made up of 12 amino acids. CDR1 and CDR2 from the germline V gene are GTSNPN and SVGIG (reference sequence). The CDR3 sequence: CAWKASLYEQYF. In DNA, the CDR3 is TGTGCCTGGAAAGCGAGCCTCTACGAGCAGTACTTC.

The chain carries TRBV2 and TRBJ2-3, with a tentative D call TRBD1 (6 bases). There are 16 residues in the CDR3. Germline-derived CDR1 and CDR2 are SNHLY and FYNNEI. Trimming removed 8 bases from V and 0 bases from J, with 18 bases in between. CDR3 coding DNA: TGTGCCAGCCCGAACCCCCAGGGGCCTAGCACAGATACGCAGTATTTT. Translating it yields CASPNPQGPSTDTQYF.

The chain employs TRBV7-3 and TRBJ2-3, with a weak D call TRBD2 (6 bases). Germline loops: CDR1 SGHTA, CDR2 FQGTGA. The CDR3 length is 16 residues. With 3 bases removed from V and 4 bases from J, the gap between germline ends came to 17 bases. CDR3 sequence: CASSLGPGRSADTQYF. The CDR3 nucleotides read TGTGCCAGCAGCTTGGGGCCCGGGAGAAGCGCAGATACGCAGTATTTT.

For the CDR3, the DNA is TGTGCCAGCAGCCCCCCCGCAGTATCCTACAATGAGCAGTTCTTC. The encoded protein is CASSPPAVSYNEQFF. The rearrangement uses TRBV11-2 and TRBJ2-1; D remains ambiguous. Germline CDR1 SGHAT, CDR2 FQNNGV. The length of the CDR3 is 15 residues. V shed 5 bases and J shed 1 base, with 12 bases lying between them. The full variable domain, with the rest looked up from reference TRBV11-2 and TRBJ2-1, is EAGVAQSPRYKIIEKRQSVAFWCNPISGHATLYWYQQILGQGPKLLIQFQNNGVVDDSQLPKDRFSAERLKGVDSTLKIQPAKLEDSAVYLCASSPPAVSYNEQFFGPGTRLTVL.

The genes are TRBV6-1 and TRBJ2-7; perhaps D is TRBD1 or TRBD2 (5 bases each). V was cut by 2 bases and J by 0 bases, with 17 bases left in between. Germline-derived CDR1 and CDR2 are MNHNS and SASEGT. This CDR3 is 17 amino acids long. CDR3 residues: CASSEFTGTLISYEQYF. In nucleotides, the CDR3 is TGTGCCAGCAGTGAATTTACCGGGACCTTAATCTCCTACGAGCAGTACTTC.

The chain employs TRBV19 and TRBJ2-1; 9 bases fit TRBD1. Germline V lookup: CDR1 LNHDA, CDR2 SQIVND (reference sequence). The CDR3 totals 15 residues. J gave up 2 bases and V 2 bases, and 1 base lay outside the gene matches. The CDR3 sequence is CASSITGGPYNEQFF. DNA of the CDR3: TGTGCCAGTAGTATAACAGGGGGCCCCTACAATGAGCAGTTCTTC. Full variable domain (remainder filled in from reference TRBV19 and TRBJ2-1): DGGITQSPKYLFRKEGQNVTLSCEQNLNHDAMYWYRQDPGQGLRLIYYSQIVNDFQKGDIAEGYSVSREKKESFPLTVTSAQKNPTAFYLCASSITGGPYNEQFFGPGTRLTVL.

V is TRBV4-1 and J is TRBJ1-5; D remains unclear. The CDR3 consists of 13 residues. V dropped 1 base and J dropped 5 bases, with 6 bases sitting between them. Looked up from germline, CDR1 is MGHRA and CDR2 is YSYEKL. The CDR3 spells CASSQAADQPQHF. CDR3 in DNA: TGCGCCAGCAGCCAAGCCGCGGATCAGCCCCAGCATTTT.

This chain joins TRBV28 and TRBJ2-3, with 9 positions matching TRBD2. The length of the CDR3 is 15 residues. In germline, CDR1 is MDHEN, CDR2 SYDVKM. V lost 6 bases and J lost 2; bases outside the gene matches: 6. CDR3 coding DNA: TGTGCCAGCAGCCGACTAGCGGACATCACAGATACGCAGTATTTT. Translating it yields CASSRLADITDTQYF.